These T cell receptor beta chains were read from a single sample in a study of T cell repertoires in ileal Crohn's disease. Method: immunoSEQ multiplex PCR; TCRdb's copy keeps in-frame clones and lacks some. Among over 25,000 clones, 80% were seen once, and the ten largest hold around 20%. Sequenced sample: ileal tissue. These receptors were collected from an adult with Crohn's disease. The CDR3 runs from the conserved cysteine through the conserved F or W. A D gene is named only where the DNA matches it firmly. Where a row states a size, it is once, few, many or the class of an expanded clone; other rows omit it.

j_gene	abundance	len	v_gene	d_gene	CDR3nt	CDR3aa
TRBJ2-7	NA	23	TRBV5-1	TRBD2	TGCGCCAGCAGCCTATCCGGGGAACAGTGGAGGGTCCTAGCGGCCCCAAGACGCTACGAGCAGTACTTC	CASSLSGEQWRVLAAPRRYEQYF
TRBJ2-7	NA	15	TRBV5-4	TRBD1	TGTGCCAGCAGCTTACCTAGACAGGGCCCCTACGAGCAGTACTTC	CASSLPRQGPYEQYF
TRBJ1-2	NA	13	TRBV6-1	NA	TGTGCCAGCAGTGATCAGGGTATAGGGGGCTACACCTTC	CASSDQGIGGYTF
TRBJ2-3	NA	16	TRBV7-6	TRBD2	TGTGCCAGCGGCAAATTAGCGGGATCCCCGCCAGATACGCAGTATTTT	CASGKLAGSPPDTQYF
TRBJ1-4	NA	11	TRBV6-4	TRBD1	TGTGCCGACAGGGACGGAGAAAAACTGTTTTTT	CADRDGEKLFF
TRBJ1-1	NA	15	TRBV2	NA	TGTGCCAGCAGTGACCTAGGACTCGGGGGCACTGAAGCTTTCTTT	CASSDLGLGGTEAFF
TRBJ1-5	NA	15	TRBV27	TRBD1	TGTGCCAGCAGTTTGCACAGGGGGACCAATCAGCCCCAGCATTTT	CASSLHRGTNQPQHF
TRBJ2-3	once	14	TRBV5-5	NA	TGTGCCAGCAGCTTGGTCCCCAGGGAAGATACGCAGTATTTT	CASSLVPREDTQYF
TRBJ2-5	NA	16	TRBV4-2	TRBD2	TGTGCCAGCAGCTTGTGGGGGGGGATCGCAAGGGAGACCCAGTACTTC	CASSLWGGIARETQYF
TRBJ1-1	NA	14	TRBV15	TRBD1	TGTGCCACCAGCAGCTGGACAGGGAGCACTGAAGCTTTCTTT	CATSSWTGSTEAFF
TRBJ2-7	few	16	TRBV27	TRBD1	TGTGCCAGCAGTCGTAATCCAACAGGGGTGGGTTACGAGCAGTACTTC	CASSRNPTGVGYEQYF
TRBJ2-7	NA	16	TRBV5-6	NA	TGTGCCAGCAGCCCACCCCCGCAGGGGATTATCTACGAGCAGTACTTC	CASSPPPQGIIYEQYF
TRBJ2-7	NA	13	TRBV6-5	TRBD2	TGTGCCAGCGGACGACTAGCGGGCTACGAGCAGTACTTC	CASGRLAGYEQYF
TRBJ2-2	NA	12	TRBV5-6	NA	TGTGCCAGCGGGGACTTCACCGGGGAGCTGTTTTTT	CASGDFTGELFF
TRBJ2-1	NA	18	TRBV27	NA	NA	CASSSSGLAGGPRNEQFF
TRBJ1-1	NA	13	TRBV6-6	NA	TGTGCCAGCAACGTCGGGGGAGACACTGAAGCTTTCTTT	CASNVGGDTEAFF
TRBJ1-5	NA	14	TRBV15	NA	TGTGCCACCAGCAGAGGGGGCAGTCCGCGGCCCCAGCATTTT	CATSRGGSPRPQHF
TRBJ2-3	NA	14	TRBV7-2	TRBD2	TGTGCCAGCAGCCTCGGGGGGGGCCGGGATACGCAGTATTTT	CASSLGGGRDTQYF
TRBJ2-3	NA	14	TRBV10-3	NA	TGTGCCATCAGTGAGGCCATTCCGGGGGATACGCAGTATTTT	CAISEAIPGDTQYF
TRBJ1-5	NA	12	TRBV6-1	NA	TGTGCCAGCAGTGAAGTAAGGACACCCCAGCATTTT	CASSEVRTPQHF
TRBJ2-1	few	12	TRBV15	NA	TGTGCCACCAGCAGAGACTTCAATGAGCAGTTCTTC	CATSRDFNEQFF
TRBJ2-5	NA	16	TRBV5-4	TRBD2	TGTGCCAGCAGCCGCAGCGGGGGAAGAATCCAAGAGGCCCAGTACTTC	CASSRSGGRIQEAQYF
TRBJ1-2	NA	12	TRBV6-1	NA	TGTGCCAGCAGTGACAGGGGTGCCGGCTACACCTTC	CASSDRGAGYTF
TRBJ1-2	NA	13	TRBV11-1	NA	TGTGCCAGCAGCCCGCCGGGGGGCTATGGCTACACCTTC	CASSPPGGYGYTF
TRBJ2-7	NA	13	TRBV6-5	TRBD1	TGTGCCAGCAGCTGGGACAGGGGCGTCCAGCAGTACTTC	CASSWDRGVQQYF
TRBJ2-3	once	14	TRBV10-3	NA	TGTGCCATCAGTGAGCAAGGGGTCCGGGATACGCAGTATTTT	CAISEQGVRDTQYF
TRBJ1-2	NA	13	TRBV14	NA	TGTGCCAGCAGCCAGCAGGGTAACTATGGCTACACCTTC	CASSQQGNYGYTF
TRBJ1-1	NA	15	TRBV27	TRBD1	TGTGCCAACCGGGGCAGGGGGCAGGTGAACACTGAAGCTTTCTTT	CANRGRGQVNTEAFF
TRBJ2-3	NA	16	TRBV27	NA	TGTGCCAGCAGTTCCTGGGGGGGCAGGGCCACAGATACGCAGTATTTT	CASSSWGGRATDTQYF
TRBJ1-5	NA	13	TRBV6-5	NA	TGTGCCAGCAGGGAGGCGCTGCATCAGCCCCAGCATTTT	CASREALHQPQHF
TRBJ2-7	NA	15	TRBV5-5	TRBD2	TGTGCCAGCAGCTTGGTAGGACTAGCTACCTACGAGCAGTACTTC	CASSLVGLATYEQYF
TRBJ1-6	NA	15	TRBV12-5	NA	TGTGCTAGTGCTTCGGGGGGACGATATAATTCACCCCTCCACTTT	CASASGGRYNSPLHF
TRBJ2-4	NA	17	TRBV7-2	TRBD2	TGTGCCAGCAGCCCTTGGACTAGCGGGGGGGCCAAAAACATTCAGTACTTC	CASSPWTSGGAKNIQYF
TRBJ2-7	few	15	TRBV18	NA	TGTGCCAGCTCACCACCGCAGGGCGGACCCTACGAGCAGTACTTC	CASSPPQGGPYEQYF
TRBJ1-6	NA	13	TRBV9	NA	TGTGCCAGCAGCGTAGCCCGTTATTCACCCCTCCACTTT	CASSVARYSPLHF
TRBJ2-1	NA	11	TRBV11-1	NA	TGTGCCAGCAGACAGGCCAATGAGCAGTTCTTC	CASRQANEQFF
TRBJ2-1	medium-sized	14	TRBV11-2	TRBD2	TGTGCCAGCAGCTTCCTCTTAGCGGGAAATGAGCAGTTCTTC	CASSFLLAGNEQFF
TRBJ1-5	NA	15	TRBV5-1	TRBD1	TGCGCCAGCAGCATTGAAGGGACAGGGAATCAGCCCCAGCATTTT	CASSIEGTGNQPQHF
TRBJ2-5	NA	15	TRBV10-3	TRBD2	TGTGCCATCAGTGAACCGACTAGCGGGAGGGAGACCCAGTACTTC	CAISEPTSGRETQYF
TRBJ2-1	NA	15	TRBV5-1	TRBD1	TGCGCCAGCAGCTTGGGACAGGGGCCCTACACTGAGCAGTTCTTC	CASSLGQGPYTEQFF